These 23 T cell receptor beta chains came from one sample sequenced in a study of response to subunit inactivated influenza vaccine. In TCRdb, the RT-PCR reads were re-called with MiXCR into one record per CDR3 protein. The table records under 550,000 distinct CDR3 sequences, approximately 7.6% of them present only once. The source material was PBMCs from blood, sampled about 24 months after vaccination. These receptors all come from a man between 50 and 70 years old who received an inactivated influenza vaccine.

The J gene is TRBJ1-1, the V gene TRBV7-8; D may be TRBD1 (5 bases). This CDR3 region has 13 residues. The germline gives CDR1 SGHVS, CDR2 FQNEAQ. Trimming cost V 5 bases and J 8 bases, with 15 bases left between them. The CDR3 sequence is CASSPPGSGEAFF. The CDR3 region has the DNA TGTGCCAGCAGCCCCCCAGGGTCGGGAGAAGCTTTCTTT.

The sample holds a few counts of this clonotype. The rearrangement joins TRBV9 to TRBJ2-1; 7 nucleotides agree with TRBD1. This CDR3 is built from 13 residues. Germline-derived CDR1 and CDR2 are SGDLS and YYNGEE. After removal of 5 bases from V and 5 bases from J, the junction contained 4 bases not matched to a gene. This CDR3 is CASSRRGNNEQFF. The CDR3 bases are TGTGCCAGCAGTCGCAGGGGGAACAATGAGCAGTTCTTC.

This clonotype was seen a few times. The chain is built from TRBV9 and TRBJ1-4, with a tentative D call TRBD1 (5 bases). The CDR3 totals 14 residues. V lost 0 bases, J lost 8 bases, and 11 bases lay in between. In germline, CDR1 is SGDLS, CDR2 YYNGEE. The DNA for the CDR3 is TGTGCCAGCAGCGTAGATCCCCGACAGGAAAAACTGTTTTTT. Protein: CASSVDPRQEKLFF.

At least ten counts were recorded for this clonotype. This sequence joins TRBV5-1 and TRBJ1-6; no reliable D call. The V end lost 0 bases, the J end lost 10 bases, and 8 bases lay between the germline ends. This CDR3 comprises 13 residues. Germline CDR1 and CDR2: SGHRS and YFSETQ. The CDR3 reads CASSLAGRSPLHF. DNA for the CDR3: TGCGCCAGCAGCTTGGCCGGTCGATCACCCCTCCACTTT.

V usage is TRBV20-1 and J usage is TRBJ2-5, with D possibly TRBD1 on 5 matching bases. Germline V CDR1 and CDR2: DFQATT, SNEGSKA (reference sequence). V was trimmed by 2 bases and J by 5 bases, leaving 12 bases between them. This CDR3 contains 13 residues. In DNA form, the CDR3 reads TGCAGTGCTAGACTGGGGCTGGAGGAGACCCAGTACTTC. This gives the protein CSARLGLEETQYF.

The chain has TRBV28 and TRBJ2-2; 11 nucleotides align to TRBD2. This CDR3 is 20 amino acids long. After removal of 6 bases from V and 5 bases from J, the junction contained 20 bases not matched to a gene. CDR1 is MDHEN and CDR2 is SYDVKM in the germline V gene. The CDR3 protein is CASRRTSRLAGGRVTGELFF. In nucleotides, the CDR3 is TGTGCCAGCAGGCGAACCTCCCGGCTAGCGGGAGGAAGGGTTACCGGGGAGCTGTTTTTT.

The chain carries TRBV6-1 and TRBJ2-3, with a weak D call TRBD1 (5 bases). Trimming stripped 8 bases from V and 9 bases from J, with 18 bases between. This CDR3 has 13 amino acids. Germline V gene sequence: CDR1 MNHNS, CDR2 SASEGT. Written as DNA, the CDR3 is TGTGCCAGCCTAGACCCAGGGCGTGGAACGCAGTATTTT. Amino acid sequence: CASLDPGRGTQYF.

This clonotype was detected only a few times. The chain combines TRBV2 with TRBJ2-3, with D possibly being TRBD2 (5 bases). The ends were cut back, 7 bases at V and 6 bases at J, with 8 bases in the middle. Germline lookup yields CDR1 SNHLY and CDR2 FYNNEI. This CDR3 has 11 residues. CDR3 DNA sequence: TGTGCCAGCAAAACTAGTGATACGCAGTATTTT. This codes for CASKTSDTQYF.

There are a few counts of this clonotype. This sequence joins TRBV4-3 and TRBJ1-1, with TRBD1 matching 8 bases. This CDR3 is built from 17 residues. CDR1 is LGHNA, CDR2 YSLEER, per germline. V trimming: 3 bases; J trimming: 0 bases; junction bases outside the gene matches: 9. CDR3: CASSQLTGAHMNTEAFF. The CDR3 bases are TGCGCCAGCAGCCAGCTGACAGGGGCCCACATGAACACTGAAGCTTTCTTT.

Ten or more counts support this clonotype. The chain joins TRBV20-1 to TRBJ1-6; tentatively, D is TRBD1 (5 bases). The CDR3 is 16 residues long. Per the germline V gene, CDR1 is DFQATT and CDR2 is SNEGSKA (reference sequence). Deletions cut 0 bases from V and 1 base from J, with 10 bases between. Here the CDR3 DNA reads TGCAGTGCTAGAGATCGGGGGAGTTCCTATAATTCACCCCTCCACTTT. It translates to CSARDRGSSYNSPLHF.

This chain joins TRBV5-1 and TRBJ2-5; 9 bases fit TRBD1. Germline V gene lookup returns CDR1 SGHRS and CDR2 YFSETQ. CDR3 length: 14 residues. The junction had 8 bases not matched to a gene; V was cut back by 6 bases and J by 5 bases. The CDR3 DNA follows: TGCGCCAGCAAGGACAGGGGTGATATTGAGACCCAGTACTTC. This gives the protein CASKDRGDIETQYF. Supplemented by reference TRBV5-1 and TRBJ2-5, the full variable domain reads KAGVTQTPRYLIKTRGQQVTLSCSPISGHRSVSWYQQTPGQGLQFLFEYFSETQRNKGNFPGRFSGRQFSNSRSEMNVSTLELGDSALYLCASKDRGDIETQYFGPGTRLLVL.

CDR3 sequence reads: CRGGMTDTQYF. The CDR3 DNA sequence: TGCAGGGGCGGGATGACAGATACGCAGTATTTT. The chain combines TRBV20-1 with TRBJ2-3, with D tentatively TRBD2 (6 bases). The CDR3 has 11 residues. Germline V lookup: CDR1 DFQATT, CDR2 SNEGSKA (reference sequence).

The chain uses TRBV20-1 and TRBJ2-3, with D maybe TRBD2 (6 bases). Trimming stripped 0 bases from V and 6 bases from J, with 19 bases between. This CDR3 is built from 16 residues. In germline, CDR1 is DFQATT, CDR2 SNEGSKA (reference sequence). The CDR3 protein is CSARDLWSGDEDTQYF. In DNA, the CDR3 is TGCAGTGCTAGAGATTTATGGTCGGGGGATGAGGATACGCAGTATTTT.

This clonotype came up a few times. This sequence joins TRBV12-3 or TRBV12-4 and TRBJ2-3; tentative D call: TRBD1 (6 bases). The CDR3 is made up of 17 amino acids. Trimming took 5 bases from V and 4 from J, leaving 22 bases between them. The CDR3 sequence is CASSPGEIVRHADTQYF. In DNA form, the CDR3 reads TGTGCCAGCAGTCCAGGGGAGATCGTAAGGCATGCAGATACGCAGTATTTT.

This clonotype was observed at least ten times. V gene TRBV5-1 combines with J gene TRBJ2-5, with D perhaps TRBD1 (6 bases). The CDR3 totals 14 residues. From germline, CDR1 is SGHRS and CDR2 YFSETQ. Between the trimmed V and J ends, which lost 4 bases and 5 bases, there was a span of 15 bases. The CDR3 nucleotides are TGCGCCAGCAGCATCGGGACACACGAGGAGACCCAGTACTTC. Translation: CASSIGTHEETQYF.

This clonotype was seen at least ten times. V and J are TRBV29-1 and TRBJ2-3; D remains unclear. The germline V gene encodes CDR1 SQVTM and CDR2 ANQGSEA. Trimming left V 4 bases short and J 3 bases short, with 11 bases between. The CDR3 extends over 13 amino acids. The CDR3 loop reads CSVGAGQTDTQYF. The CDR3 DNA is TGCAGCGTTGGCGCCGGTCAAACAGATACGCAGTATTTT.

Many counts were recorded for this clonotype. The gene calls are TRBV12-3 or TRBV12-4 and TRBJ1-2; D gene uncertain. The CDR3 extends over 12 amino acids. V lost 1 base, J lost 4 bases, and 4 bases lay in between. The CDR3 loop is CASSLEVYGYTF. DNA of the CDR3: TGTGCCAGCAGTTTAGAGGTCTATGGCTACACCTTC.

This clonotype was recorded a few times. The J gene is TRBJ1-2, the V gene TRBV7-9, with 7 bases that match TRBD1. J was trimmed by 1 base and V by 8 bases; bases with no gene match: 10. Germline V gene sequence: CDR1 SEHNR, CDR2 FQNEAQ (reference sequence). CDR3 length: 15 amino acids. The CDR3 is CASATGTAINYGYTF. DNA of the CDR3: TGTGCCAGCGCTACCGGGACAGCAATTAACTATGGCTACACCTTC.

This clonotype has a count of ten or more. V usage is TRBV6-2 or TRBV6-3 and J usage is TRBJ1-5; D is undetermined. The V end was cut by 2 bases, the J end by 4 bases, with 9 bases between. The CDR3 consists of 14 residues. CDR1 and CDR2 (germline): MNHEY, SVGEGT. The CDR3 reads CASSYGEFNQPQHF. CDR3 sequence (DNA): TGTGCCAGCAGTTACGGGGAATTTAATCAGCCCCAGCATTTT.

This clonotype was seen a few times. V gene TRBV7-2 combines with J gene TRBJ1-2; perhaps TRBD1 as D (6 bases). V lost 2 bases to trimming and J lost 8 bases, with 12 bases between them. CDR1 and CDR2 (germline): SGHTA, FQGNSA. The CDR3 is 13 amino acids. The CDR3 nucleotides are TGTGCCAGCAGCTTACGCCAGGGGACGGGCTACACCTTC. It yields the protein CASSLRQGTGYTF.

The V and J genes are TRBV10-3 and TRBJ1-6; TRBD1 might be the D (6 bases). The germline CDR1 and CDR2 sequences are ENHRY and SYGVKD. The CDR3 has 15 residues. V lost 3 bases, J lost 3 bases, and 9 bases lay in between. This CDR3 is CAISDTGFYNSPLHF. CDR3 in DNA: TGTGCCATCAGTGACACAGGGTTCTATAATTCACCCCTCCACTTT.

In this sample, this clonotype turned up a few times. The CDR3 bases are TGTGCCAGCAGCTCGAACTCAGAGACCCAGTACTTC. It specifies CASSSNSETQYF. V is TRBV5-4 and J is TRBJ2-5, with D unclear. The CDR3 has 12 amino acids. Germline CDR1 is SGHNT and CDR2 is YYREEE (reference sequence). Trimming removed 3 bases from V and 4 bases from J, with 7 bases in between.

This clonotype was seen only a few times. This CDR3 is CASSYGGTGKETQYF. The CDR3 DNA reads as TGTGCCAGCAGTTACGGGGGGACAGGGAAAGAGACCCAGTACTTC. The chain carries TRBV6-5 and TRBJ2-5; 9 nucleotides match TRBD1. Losses at the gene ends were 2 bases for V and 3 bases for J; bases not matched to a gene: 4. The CDR3 is 15 residues long. The germline V gene has CDR1 MNHEY and CDR2 SVGAGI.